This record concerns one T cell receptor (beta chain) sequence. Donors were healthy HIV-negative adults without recent acute infections or vaccinations. This specimen belongs to a study of shared clonotypes between healthy human individuals. Overall study context: There were three CD4 naive, three CD4 memory, two CD8 naive and one CD8 memory plates per donor.

The germline CDR1 and CDR2 sequences are MDHEN and SYDVKM. This CDR3 has 16 residues. V shed 2 bases, J shed 7 bases, and the junction held 11 bases outside the gene matches. Genomic DNA of every subset was divided equally among multiple immunoSEQ plates. Per the original methods: Junction-only immunoSEQ data arrived without quality scores, meaning filtering differed. Assay: immunoSEQ multiplex PCR; the TCRdb copy retains only in-frame clones and omits some. V, J and clone size reflect that table, while D and trimming were determined from the DNA. The sample records under 850,000 clones, roughly 72% being singletons.

The chain uses TRBV28 and TRBJ1-2; TRBD1 agrees at 9 bases. The clonotype was recovered from a woman younger than 45 in good health. Source material: memory CD4+ T cells sorted from blood. Subset described: CD45RA-negative fraction. The CDR3 spells CASSLGTGRDSGGYTF. CDR3 nucleotide sequence: TGTGCCAGCAGTTTAGGGACAGGGAGGGATTCGGGTGGCTACACCTTC.